This record concerns one T cell receptor beta chain sequence. Study processing details: Counts of nucleated cells, estimated from reference gene primer amplification, were obtained. This table comes from immunoSEQ multiplex PCR, and its TCRdb copy is limited to in-frame clones, with some not included. V, J and clone size are taken as reported in that table, and D and trimming were inferred from the DNA itself. The profile covers around 280,000 clones, with approximately 86% appearing a single time and about 1.2% taken by the ten largest. The data are from a study of blood T cell repertoires in COVID-19. The germline CDR1 and CDR2 sequences are LGHDT and YNNKEL (reference sequence). V was pared by 1 base and J by 3 bases, with 7 bases between. The CDR3 extends over 13 amino acids.

Sequencing was done on a sample of peripheral blood. This receptor was identified in a man aged 70-80 years with acute or convalescent COVID-19. The V call is TRBV3-1 (or the pseudogene TRBV3-2), the J call TRBJ2-7, with unresolved D. CDR3 sequence (DNA): TGTGCCAGCAGCCAAGTAGATTTCTACGAGCAGTACTTC. Translation: CASSQVDFYEQYF.